These 10 T cell receptor beta chains were all obtained from the same sample, sequenced in a study of T cell repertoires in cytomegalovirus infection. Their antigen targets remain unknown. TCRdb independently ran MiXCR on the reads; one entry per CDR3 protein. This table has some 590,000 distinct CDR3 sequences, about 39% appearing once. The sequencing here drew on cultured PBMCs, taken from culture after CMV antigen stimulation. These receptor sequences come from a human donor in good health (CMV status not recorded). Some clones in this sample may be carry-over from other donors' samples.

This chain connects TRBV5-1 to TRBJ2-6, with TRBD1 as a possible D gene (6 bases). The CDR3 is made up of 19 amino acids. V was clipped by 0 bases and J by 1 base, with 17 bases between them. Germline CDR1 SGHRS, CDR2 YFSETQ. The chain's CDR3 is CASSLVAGERKSGANVLTF. The CDR3 coding sequence is TGCGCCAGCAGCTTGGTAGCAGGGGAGAGGAAGTCTGGGGCCAACGTCCTGACTTTC.

The chain couples TRBV2 to TRBJ2-1, with D tentatively TRBD1 (5 bases). Germline CDR1 reads SNHLY; CDR2 reads FYNNEI. Deletions cut 5 bases from V and 7 bases from J, with 15 bases between. This CDR3 region has 14 residues. CDR3 nucleotide sequence: TGTGCCAGCAGTTGGGGAAACAGGATAAATGAGCAGTTCTTC. Protein product: CASSWGNRINEQFF. The full variable domain, in which reference TRBV2 and TRBJ2-1 provide the parts outside the CDR3, is EPEVTQTPSHQVTQMGQEVILRCVPISNHLYFYWYRQILGQKVEFLVSFYNNEISEKSEIFDDQFSVERPDGSNFTLKIRSTKLEDSAMYFCASSWGNRINEQFFGPGTRLTVL.

This clonotype has a handful of counts. This chain uses TRBV7-2 with TRBJ2-2; the match to TRBD2 covers 7 bases. The V segment lost 2 bases and the J segment 6 bases; nucleotides outside the gene matches: 12. CDR1 is SGHTA, CDR2 FQGNSA, per germline. The CDR3 covers 17 residues. In DNA, the CDR3 is TGTGCCAGCAGCTTATTAGGGATGGGAGCGGGGTCCGGGGAGCTGTTTTTT. This translates into CASSLLGMGAGSGELFF.

The rearrangement joins TRBV19 to TRBJ2-2, with 8 bases aligning to TRBD1. The CDR3 sequence is 14 residues long. The V segment lost 4 bases and the J segment 5 bases; nucleotides outside the gene matches: 3. Germline CDR1 reads LNHDA; CDR2 reads SQIVND (reference sequence). CDR3 nucleotides: TGTGCCAGTAGTACCTACAGGGGGACCGGGGAGCTGTTTTTT. Translated, it gives CASSTYRGTGELFF.

This clonotype was detected a few times. This rearrangement joins TRBV7-2 to TRBJ2-5, with a tentative D call TRBD2 (7 bases). Germline V gene data show CDR1 as SGHTA and CDR2 as FQGNSA. CDR3 length: 15 amino acids. With 5 bases removed from V and 5 bases from J, the gap between germline ends came to 18 bases. The CDR3 sequence is CASSVWGGRGETQYF. The CDR3 coding sequence is TGTGCCAGCAGCGTATGGGGGGGCCGGGGGGAGACCCAGTACTTC.

Only a few counts were recorded for this clonotype. V and J are TRBV10-3 and TRBJ1-2, with TRBD1 matching 10 bases. J was trimmed by 3 bases and V by 10 bases; bases with no gene match: 5. Per the germline V gene, CDR1 is ENHRY and CDR2 is SYGVKD. The CDR3 totals 13 residues. The chain's CDR3 is CATGTGDYYGYTF. The CDR3 bases are TGTGCCACCGGGACAGGGGATTACTATGGCTACACCTTC.

This clonotype has just a few counts. This chain connects TRBV5-1 to TRBJ2-7, with no clear D. This CDR3 spans 13 amino acids. Germline CDR1 SGHRS, CDR2 YFSETQ. Trimming removed 1 base at V and 3 bases at J, with 8 bases between. CDR3 bases: TGCGCCAGCAGCTTGTTCCCAGACTACGAGCAGTACTTC. Encoded protein: CASSLFPDYEQYF. Drawing the rest from reference TRBV5-1 and TRBJ2-7, the complete variable domain is KAGVTQTPRYLIKTRGQQVTLSCSPISGHRSVSWYQQTPGQGLQFLFEYFSETQRNKGNFPGRFSGRQFSNSRSEMNVSTLELGDSALYLCASSLFPDYEQYFGPGTRLTVT.

The genes are TRBV20-1 and TRBJ2-3; TRBD2 might be the D (6 bases). V lost 3 bases and J 5 bases, leaving 6 bases between the germline ends. This CDR3 is 11 amino acids long. Germline CDR1 is DFQATT and CDR2 is SNEGSKA (reference sequence). CDR3 sequence (DNA): TGCAGTGCTAGCGGGAGAGATACGCAGTATTTT. Residues: CSASGRDTQYF.

V and J are TRBV10-3 and TRBJ1-5; TRBD1 agrees at 10 bases. Losses at the gene ends were 2 bases for V and 4 bases for J; bases not matched to a gene: 5. CDR1 ENHRY and CDR2 SYGVKD come from the germline V gene. The CDR3 is 16 residues long. The CDR3 DNA reads as TGTGCCATCAGTGAGACCCCGGGACAGGGGAATCAGCCCCAGCATTTT. It codes for CAISETPGQGNQPQHF.

The V gene is TRBV13, the J gene TRBJ2-5; 7 bases are a match to TRBD1. This CDR3 is built from 15 residues. Per the germline V gene, CDR1 is PRHDT and CDR2 is FYEKMQ (reference sequence). With 5 bases clipped from V and 5 bases from J, the junction kept 11 bases outside the gene matches. CDR3 DNA sequence: TGTGCCAGCAGCCCCCTGAGGGACAGACGGGAGACCCAGTACTTC. Protein product: CASSPLRDRRETQYF.